This paragraph covers one T cell receptor (beta chain) sequence. What antigen it recognizes has not been identified. Base qualities were left out, and no much larger clone turns up one base away. These data originate in a study of OX40 agonist ivuxolimab in advanced cancers. Notes on the research overall: Ivuxolimab was an agonistic, fully human IgG2 monoclonal antibody directed against OX40 (CD134), a costimulatory receptor. A male proportion of around 83% and a mean age of 60 years, ranging from 23 to 79, were recorded for the dose-escalation cohort. The purpose of peripheral TCRbeta sequencing was to test whether ivuxolimab changed TCR sequence diversity and led to clonal T-cell expansion. Of the approximately 54 dose-escalation patients, hepatocellular carcinoma was present in 19, melanoma in around 15, renal cell carcinoma in 9 and head and neck cancer in 9. The paper covers the monotherapy dose-escalation part of the phase I ivuxolimab trial, which included N ≈ 52 patients. Patients were allowed to have had prior anti-PD-1, anti-PD-L1 or anti-CTLA-4 therapy, and around 37% of the dose-escalation patients had previously received checkpoint inhibitors. Intravenous ivuxolimab was administered to patients every 2 weeks at six dose levels: 0.01, 0.1, 0.3, 1.5, 3 and 10 mg/kg. Partial responses occurred in three dose-escalation patients: two with cutaneous melanoma and one with hepatocellular carcinoma. Study-level results and caveats: Low levels of normalized T-cell clonal expansion were also seen in some nonresponding patients. In partial responders in the 0.1-3.0 mg/kg groups, normalized peripheral clonal expansion was found to be among the lowest, especially among CD8+ T cells. After ivuxolimab, expanded clones were on average more numerous among CD8+ T cells than among CD4+ T cells. At doses of 0.1 to 3.0 mg/kg, clonal expansion of both CD4+ and CD8+ T cells in blood was seen between baseline and week 6. Which antigens the clonally expanded peripheral T cells were specific for was not determined.

Patients with autoimmune disease history or receiving systemic immunosuppression were excluded from the trial. In every dose cohort, peripheral blood was drawn for TCR sequencing at baseline, cycle 4 day 1, and cycle 7 day 1. Samples were obtained from an open-label, multicenter, first-in-human phase I dose-escalation trial of ivuxolimab. Adults with locally advanced or metastatic head and neck squamous cell, hepatocellular, melanoma or renal cell carcinoma were enrolled in the trial. Before TCR sequencing, CD4+ T cells and CD8+ T cells from peripheral blood were sorted into separate populations. Genomic DNA was isolated from the sorted cells so that the TCRbeta CDR3 region could be sequenced. The immunoSEQ Assay was used for sequencing of TCRbeta CDR3 regions. Not all clones reach the TCRdb copy of this immuneACCESS table, which keeps in-frame sequences only. Checked studies attribute under half of the gap to unresolved V genes and leave the rest unexplained. The sample table contains tens of thousands of clones; only one count was recorded for about 90% of them. The ten biggest clones cover about 5% of the sample.

CDR1 and CDR2 were assigned from the germline V gene as SGHRS and YFSETQ. The CDR3 covers 15 residues, taking in both the cysteine and the phenylalanine. Only the CDR3 portion is preserved as DNA: 45 bases, with reading frame beginning at the first base. After removal of 2 bases from V and 3 bases from J, the junction retains 5 bases not matched to a gene. The TCR was taken from an adult with an advanced solid tumor such as melanoma, head and neck, liver or kidney cancer. The sequencing here drew on CD4+ or CD8+ T cells sorted from blood, taken in a trial of the OX40 agonist ivuxolimab. The chain is made from TRBV5-1 and TRBJ1-2, and TRBD1 aligns with 9 junction nucleotides. The CDR3 protein: CASSFHRGRHYGYTF. The DNA sequence is given as TGCGCCAGCAGCTTCCACAGGGGGCGGCACTATGGCTACACCTTC.